The rows below give T cell receptor beta chains drawn from one sample of a study of T cells after yellow fever vaccination. MiXCR, run by TCRdb on the 5' RACE reads, gives a single entry per CDR3 protein. The table has about 550,000 distinct CDR3 sequences, roughly 21% seen once; the top ten hold roughly an eighth. The source material was PBMCs, sampled 15 days after the yellow fever booster vaccination. These receptors originate from a man aged 30-40 years who received the YFV17D yellow fever vaccine. CDR3s leave out the opening cysteine and the closing phenylalanine or tryptophan.

>TRBJ2-7|TRBV11-2
ASSSGHRLAGVGEQY
>TRBJ2-1|TRBV15
ATSGVPGGYNEQF
>TRBJ2-1|TRBV28
ASSFSAGGGEQF
>TRBJ2-7|TRBV20-1
SARSSGRTYEQY
>TRBJ2-5|TRBV15
ATSRDGRGQETQY
>TRBJ2-5|TRBV7-2
ASSKWTGSQQETQY
>TRBJ1-6|TRBV18
ASSAPGQSNSPLH
>TRBJ2-5|TRBV14
ASSLLSGQGQETQY
>TRBJ2-1|TRBV6-5
ASSYWEGSSYNEQF
>TRBJ2-3|TRBV15
ATSRAVLTDTQY
>TRBJ2-1|TRBV6-2/TRBV6-3
ASEKPGPPDEQF
>TRBJ1-5|TRBV7-2
ASSIGQGGWQPQH
>TRBJ2-2|TRBV14
ASSQDFANTGELF
>TRBJ1-4|TRBV7-2
ASSLSYRAETNEKLF
>TRBJ2-1|TRBV24-1
ATSDTNEQF
>TRBJ2-1|TRBV11-2
ASSSSTGPNEQF
>TRBJ2-5|TRBV20-1
SAFSGPGETQY
>TRBJ2-7|TRBV10-3
AISTQTYEQY
>TRBJ2-1|TRBV20-1
SASGTRIYNEQF
>TRBJ2-7|TRBV12-3/TRBV12-4
ASTPVSGRQLEQY
>TRBJ2-1|TRBV20-1
SAPRTSGDNEQF
>TRBJ1-1|TRBV12-3/TRBV12-4
ASTQGAPEAF
>TRBJ2-1|TRBV18
ASSPRASLGSYNEQF
>TRBJ2-1|TRBV5-5
ASSLGQRFDEQF
>TRBJ2-7|TRBV7-6
ASSSELAAGTYEQY
>TRBJ2-6|TRBV27
ASSPRPGTGSGANVLT
>TRBJ2-3|TRBV30
AWSVRSVPTDTQY
>TRBJ2-7|TRBV20-1
SARERGEGEQY
>TRBJ2-7|TRBV20-1
SAKRGGYGYEQY
>TRBJ1-2|TRBV14
ASSRDLSGYGYT
>TRBJ2-3|TRBV30
AWRLGGPDTQY
>TRBJ2-1|TRBV19
ASSNRLAGGPKEQF
>TRBJ2-1|TRBV5-6
ASSPRTSGSGVNEQF
>TRBJ1-2|TRBV29-1
SVGQGAVGYT
>TRBJ2-1|TRBV11-2
ASSLRLAGNNEQF